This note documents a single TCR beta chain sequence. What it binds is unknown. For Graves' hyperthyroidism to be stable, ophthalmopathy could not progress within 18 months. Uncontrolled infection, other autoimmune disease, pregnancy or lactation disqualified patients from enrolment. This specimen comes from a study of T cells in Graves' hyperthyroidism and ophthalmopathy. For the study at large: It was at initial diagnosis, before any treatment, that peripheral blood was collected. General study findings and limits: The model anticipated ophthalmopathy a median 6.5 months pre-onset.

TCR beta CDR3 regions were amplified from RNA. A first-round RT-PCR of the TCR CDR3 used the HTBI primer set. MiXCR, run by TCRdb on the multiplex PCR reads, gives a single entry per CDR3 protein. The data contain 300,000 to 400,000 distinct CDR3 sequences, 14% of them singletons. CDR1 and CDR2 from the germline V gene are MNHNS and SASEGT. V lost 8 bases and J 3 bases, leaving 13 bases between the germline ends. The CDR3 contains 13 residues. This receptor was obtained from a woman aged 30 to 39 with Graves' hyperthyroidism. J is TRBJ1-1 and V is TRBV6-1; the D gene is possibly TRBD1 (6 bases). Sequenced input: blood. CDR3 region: CASGQGMDTEAFF. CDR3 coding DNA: TGTGCCAGCGGCCAGGGGATGGACACTGAAGCTTTCTTT.